What follows are 21 T cell receptor beta chains derived from one specimen sequenced in a study of response to subunit inactivated influenza vaccine. Via MiXCR, TCRdb re-called the RT-PCR reads, giving one row per CDR3 protein. The data hold approximately 310,000 distinct CDR3 sequences, with 21% observed a single time. The sequencing here drew on PBMCs from blood, taken approximately 20 months after vaccination. The origin of the receptors is a man aged 50 to 69 who received an inactivated influenza vaccine.

In this sample, this clonotype turned up a few times. The rearrangement joins TRBV20-1 to TRBJ1-1; 9 nucleotides align to TRBD1. Unmatched junction bases numbered 12, after V lost 4 bases and J lost 0 bases. The CDR3 consists of 17 residues. In germline, CDR1 is DFQATT, CDR2 SNEGSKA (reference sequence). The CDR3 region is CSATQLGTGNMNTEAFF. CDR3 bases: TGCAGTGCTACACAGCTCGGGACAGGGAATATGAACACTGAAGCTTTCTTT.

This clonotype has just a few counts. This rearrangement joins TRBV20-1 to TRBJ2-5, with 13 bases that match TRBD2. Per germline, CDR1 DFQATT and CDR2 SNEGSKA (reference sequence). After removal of 1 base from V and 8 bases from J, the junction contained 10 bases not matched to a gene. CDR3 length: 16 residues. CDR3 region: CSARGERTSGSRTQYF. The CDR3 nucleotides read TGCAGTGCTAGAGGGGAAAGGACTAGCGGGAGTCGAACCCAGTACTTC.

The V call is TRBV19, the J call TRBJ1-1; 7 bases agree with TRBD1. The CDR3 contains 15 residues. Looked up from germline, CDR1 is LNHDA and CDR2 is SQIVND (reference sequence). The V segment lost 1 base and the J segment 3 bases; nucleotides outside the gene matches: 5. The CDR3 region is CASSIVAGTDTEAFF. In DNA form, the CDR3 reads TGTGCCAGTAGTATAGTTGCCGGGACAGACACTGAAGCTTTCTTT. Together with reference TRBV19 and TRBJ1-1, the CDR3 gives the full variable domain: DGGITQSPKYLFRKEGQNVTLSCEQNLNHDAMYWYRQDPGQGLRLIYYSQIVNDFQKGDIAEGYSVSREKKESFPLTVTSAQKNPTAFYLCASSIVAGTDTEAFFGQGTRLTVV.

The chain couples TRBV10-3 to TRBJ2-1; 10 bases line up with TRBD1. V was clipped by 0 bases and J by 8 bases; unmatched bases: 4. This CDR3 contains 15 residues. Per germline, CDR1 ENHRY and CDR2 SYGVKD. CDR3 sequence reads: CAISESRDRGHEQFF. CDR3 nucleotides: TGTGCCATCAGTGAGTCCCGGGACAGGGGCCATGAGCAGTTCTTC.

V gene TRBV6-1 combines with J gene TRBJ2-2, with D maybe TRBD1 (5 bases). The germline V gene encodes CDR1 MNHNS and CDR2 SASEGT. The CDR3 consists of 15 residues. V was trimmed by 7 bases and J by 1 base, leaving 13 bases between them. The CDR3 coding sequence is TGTGCCAGCACCGATTTTCAGGGGAACACCGGGGAGCTGTTTTTT. Its protein product is CASTDFQGNTGELFF.

The V call is TRBV9, the J call TRBJ1-1; perhaps TRBD1 as D (6 bases). The CDR3 totals 17 residues. Between the trimmed V and J ends, which lost 0 bases and 1 base, there was a span of 16 bases. Germline V gene data show CDR1 as SGDLS and CDR2 as YYNGEE. CDR3 in DNA: TGTGCCAGCAGCGTAGAGGGACAAGTCTCTTCGAACACTGAAGCTTTCTTT. Its translation is CASSVEGQVSSNTEAFF.

This clonotype was observed at least ten times. The rearrangement links TRBV4-3 to TRBJ2-1, with 13 bases that match TRBD2. The CDR3 totals 18 residues. Per the germline V gene, CDR1 is LGHNA and CDR2 is YSLEER. After removal of 0 bases from V and 9 bases from J, the junction contained 11 bases not matched to a gene. In DNA form, the CDR3 reads TGCGCCAGCAGCCAAGAAGTGGTAGGGACTAGCGGGAACGGTGAGCAGTTCTTC. Translated: CASSQEVVGTSGNGEQFF.

This clonotype was seen only once. The CDR3 DNA follows: TGTGCCATCAGGGCTAGCGGGAGGGCGAGTACCGGGGAGCTGTTTTTT. Its protein product is CAIRASGRASTGELFF. The chain recombines TRBV10-3 with TRBJ2-2, with 12 positions matching TRBD2. Germline assignment: CDR1 ENHRY and CDR2 SYGVKD. This CDR3 is built from 16 residues. J gave up 5 bases and V 6 bases, and 7 bases lay outside the gene matches.

This clonotype showed up just a few times. The chain is built from TRBV7-6 and TRBJ2-3; 7 bases are shared with TRBD2. CDR3 length: 15 amino acids. Germline assignment: CDR1 SGHVS and CDR2 FNYEAQ. V shed 4 bases, J shed 4 bases, and the junction held 8 bases outside the gene matches. The CDR3 here is CASSSPGRESDTQYF. The CDR3 bases are TGTGCCAGCAGCTCACCTGGGCGGGAGTCAGATACGCAGTATTTT.

This chain joins TRBV7-9 and TRBJ1-3; no firm D call. The CDR3 sequence is 13 residues long. Germline-derived CDR1 and CDR2 are SEHNR and FQNEAQ (reference sequence). Trimming removed 8 bases at V and 1 base at J, with 9 bases between. The CDR3 protein is CASGSWSGNTIYF. The DNA for the CDR3 is TGTGCCAGCGGGTCCTGGTCTGGAAACACCATATATTTT. Supplemented by reference TRBV7-9 and TRBJ1-3, the full variable domain reads DTGVSQNPRHKITKRGQNVTFRCDPISEHNRLYWYRQTLGQGPEFLTYFQNEAQLEKSRLLSDRFSAERPKGSFSTLEIQRTEQGDSAMYLCASGSWSGNTIYFGEGSWLTVV.

This clonotype showed up just a few times. The CDR3 reads CASRATGGGNQPQHF. CDR3 DNA: TGTGCCAGCAGAGCCACAGGGGGCGGCAATCAGCCCCAGCATTTT. This chain uses TRBV12-3 or TRBV12-4 with TRBJ1-5; 9 bases are a match to TRBD1. The CDR3 totals 15 residues. The trim removed 6 bases at V and 2 bases at J, leaving 5 bases unmatched.

This rearrangement joins TRBV12-3 or TRBV12-4 to TRBJ1-5; possible D gene TRBD1, 5 bases. This CDR3 is 16 amino acids long. V was shortened by 6 bases and J by 0 bases, with 15 bases between the two germline ends. The CDR3 spells CASSRTGGGSNQPQHF. The CDR3 DNA follows: TGTGCCAGCAGCCGGACCGGGGGAGGTAGCAATCAGCCCCAGCATTTT.

V gene TRBV27 combines with J gene TRBJ2-4; D is tentatively TRBD1 or TRBD2 (5 bases each). V lost 5 bases to trimming and J lost 6 bases, with 14 bases between them. The germline V gene encodes CDR1 MNHEY and CDR2 SMNVEV (reference sequence). This CDR3 contains 14 residues. CDR3 loop: CASSPRDPRNIQYF. In nucleotides, the CDR3 is TGTGCCAGCAGTCCCCGGGACCCAAGAAACATTCAGTACTTC.

The chain is built from TRBV2 and TRBJ2-7; D call uncertain. In germline, CDR1 is SNHLY, CDR2 FYNNEI. This CDR3 comprises 11 residues. Trimming cost V 10 bases and J 0 bases, with 7 bases left between them. This CDR3 is CATSLSYEQYF. CDR3 DNA: TGTGCCACCTCCCTCTCCTACGAGCAGTACTTC.

The chain recombines TRBV5-1 with TRBJ2-3; unclear D gene. Germline CDR1 is SGHRS and CDR2 is YFSETQ. V lost 0 bases, J lost 5 bases, and 10 bases lay in between. The CDR3 sequence is 14 residues long. The CDR3 DNA sequence: TGCGCCAGCAGCTTGGACCATGGCGGAGATACGCAGTATTTT. Its translation is CASSLDHGGDTQYF. The whole variable domain, filled in from reference TRBV5-1 and TRBJ2-3, reads KAGVTQTPRYLIKTRGQQVTLSCSPISGHRSVSWYQQTPGQGLQFLFEYFSETQRNKGNFPGRFSGRQFSNSRSEMNVSTLELGDSALYLCASSLDHGGDTQYFGPGTRLTVL.

The chain is built from TRBV29-1 and TRBJ1-4, with D possibly matching TRBD1 (5 bases). Germline V CDR1 and CDR2: SQVTM, ANQGSEA. This CDR3 has 12 residues. CDR3 sequence reads: CGTRESGEKLFF. The CDR3 nucleotides are TGCGGGACCAGGGAGAGTGGTGAAAAACTGTTTTTT.

This clonotype was counted at least ten times. The gene calls are TRBV4-3 and TRBJ1-2; D uncertain. This CDR3 contains 16 residues. Germline CDR1 LGHNA, CDR2 YSLEER. V dropped 0 bases and J dropped 4 bases, with 15 bases sitting between them. The DNA for the CDR3 is TGCGCCAGCAGCCAAGATACACAGACTCCTTCCTATGGCTACACCTTC. Translated, it gives CASSQDTQTPSYGYTF.

This chain uses TRBV30 with TRBJ1-1, with D unresolved. This CDR3 is 13 amino acids long. V shed 0 bases and J shed 4 bases, with 9 bases lying between them. CDR1 is GTSNPN, CDR2 SVGIG, per germline (reference sequence). For the CDR3, the DNA is TGTGCCTGGAGTGTCGGCGCGGGCACTGAAGCTTTCTTT. Residues: CAWSVGAGTEAFF. Complete variable domain (other parts from reference TRBV30 and TRBJ1-1): SQTIHQWPATLVQPVGSPLSLECTVEGTSNPNLYWYRQAAGRGLQLLFYSVGIGQISSEVPQNLSASRPQDRQFILSSKKLLLSDSGFYLCAWSVGAGTEAFFGQGTRLTVV.

This clonotype appeared a few times. The chain couples TRBV14 to TRBJ1-6, with D possibly matching TRBD1 (6 bases). The germline V and J ends were trimmed by 1 base and 10 bases, with 11 bases remaining between them. Germline V lookup: CDR1 SGHDN, CDR2 FVKESK. This CDR3 has 14 amino acids. CDR3 bases: TGTGCCAGCAGCCAAGCGGGGGGCGCATCACCCCTCCACTTT. Amino acids: CASSQAGGASPLHF.

This clonotype appeared many times. The rearrangement joins TRBV4-2 to TRBJ1-5, with D maybe TRBD1 (5 bases). Germline CDR1 and CDR2: LGHNA and YNFKEQ. V was pared by 4 bases and J by 6 bases, with 25 bases between. The CDR3 consists of 18 residues. The CDR3 coding sequence is TGTGCCAGCAGCCTAGCATACGGTCGGGGCGCGATGACTCAGCCCCAGCATTTT. Its translation: CASSLAYGRGAMTQPQHF.

This clonotype was counted a few times. The chain has TRBV20-1 and TRBJ1-6, with 7 nucleotides matching TRBD1. The junction had 6 bases not matched to a gene; V was cut back by 5 bases and J by 5 bases. Looked up from germline, CDR1 is DFQATT and CDR2 is SNEGSKA (reference sequence). The CDR3 consists of 14 residues. Here the CDR3 reads CSARQGTDNSPLHF. The CDR3 region has the DNA TGCAGTGCTCGACAAGGGACAGATAATTCACCCCTCCACTTT.